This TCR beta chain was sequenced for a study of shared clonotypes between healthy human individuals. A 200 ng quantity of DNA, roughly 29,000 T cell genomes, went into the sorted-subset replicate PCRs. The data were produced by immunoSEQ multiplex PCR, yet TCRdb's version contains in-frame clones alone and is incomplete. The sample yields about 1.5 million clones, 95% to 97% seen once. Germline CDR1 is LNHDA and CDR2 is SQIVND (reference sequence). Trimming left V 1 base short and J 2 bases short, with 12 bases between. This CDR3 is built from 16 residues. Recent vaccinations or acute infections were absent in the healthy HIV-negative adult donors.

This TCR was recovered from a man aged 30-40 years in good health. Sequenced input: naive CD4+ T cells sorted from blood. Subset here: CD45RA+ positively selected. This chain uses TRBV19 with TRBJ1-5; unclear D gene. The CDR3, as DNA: TGTGCCAGTAGTATAGTGGGCAGCCGCGGCAATCAGCCCCAGCATTTT. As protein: CASSIVGSRGNQPQHF.